The clone carrying this T cell receptor beta chain has at least ten counts. Other autoimmune diseases, uncontrolled infections, pregnancy or lactation excluded patients from enrollment. Between the trimmed V and J ends, which lost 6 bases and 6 bases, there was a span of 15 bases. The CDR3 runs 13 residues. CDR1 is KGHSH and CDR2 is LQKENI in the germline V gene. TCR beta CDR3 regions were amplified from RNA transcripts. RT-PCR in the first round used HTBI primers; a second-round multiplex PCR followed. MiXCR, run by TCRdb on the multiplex PCR reads, gives a single entry per CDR3 protein. This sample carries about 620,000 distinct CDR3 sequences, approximately 22% of them seen once, and the ten largest clones take approximately 7%. These data are taken from a study of Graves' ophthalmopathy and Graves' hyperthyroidism.

This chain links TRBV18 with TRBJ2-7, with no clear D. The clonotype comes from a woman aged 18 to 35 with stable Graves' hyperthyroidism. Some clones in this sample may be carry-over from other donors' samples. The specimen sequenced was peripheral blood. The CDR3 DNA follows: TGTGCCAGCTCGTCCACACCAGACGGCGAGCAGTACTTC. It encodes CASSSTPDGEQYF.